These 17 T cell receptor beta chains share one sample of origin, sequenced in a study of blood T cell repertoires in COVID-19. Clones were sequenced by immunoSEQ multiplex PCR, and TCRdb holds only the in-frame ones, with some missing. The sample consists of more than 85,000 clones, about 78% of them appearing once. Source material: peripheral blood. The receptor source for this set is a human donor in a cohort sampled during active or convalescent COVID-19.

The sample holds a few counts of this clone. The V and J genes are TRBV27 and TRBJ2-3; 9 nucleotides match TRBD1. The CDR3 runs 16 residues. Germline trimming cut 3 bases from V and 2 bases from J; bases unmatched to any gene: 6. The germline V gene encodes CDR1 MNHEY and CDR2 SMNVEV (reference sequence). The CDR3 nucleotides read TGTGCCAGCAGTTTCTCAGGGACAGGGACCACAGATACGCAGTATTTT. It encodes CASSFSGTGTTDTQYF.

This rearrangement joins TRBV5-6 to TRBJ1-6, with D possibly TRBD1 on 6 matching bases. V lost 1 base, J lost 7 bases, and 24 bases lay in between. The CDR3 covers 19 residues. Per the germline V gene, CDR1 is SGHDT and CDR2 is YYEEEE. CDR3 sequence (DNA): TGTGCCAGCAGCTTGTATCTCGCACATACCAGGACAGAAAATTCACCCCTCCACTTT. Its protein product is CASSLYLAHTRTENSPLHF. Drawing the rest from reference TRBV5-6 and TRBJ1-6, the complete variable domain is DAGVTQSPTHLIKTRGQQVTLRCSPKSGHDTVSWYQQALGQGPQFIFQYYEEEERQRGNFPDRFSGHQFPNYSSELNVNALLLGDSALYLCASSLYLAHTRTENSPLHFGNGTRLTVT.

This chain joins TRBV11-2 and TRBJ2-5; TRBD2 matches 8 bases. After removal of 6 bases from V and 5 bases from J, the junction contained 11 bases not matched to a gene. Germline V gene data show CDR1 as SGHAT and CDR2 as FQNNGV. CDR3 length: 15 amino acids. The chain's CDR3 is CASRTLAEEEETQYF. The CDR3, as DNA: TGTGCCAGCAGGACACTAGCGGAGGAGGAGGAGACCCAGTACTTC. Full variable domain (remainder filled in from reference TRBV11-2 and TRBJ2-5): EAGVAQSPRYKIIEKRQSVAFWCNPISGHATLYWYQQILGQGPKLLIQFQNNGVVDDSQLPKDRFSAERLKGVDSTLKIQPAKLEDSAVYLCASRTLAEEEETQYFGPGTRLLVL.

This clone was found once. This rearrangement joins TRBV27 to TRBJ2-3, with 9 bases that match TRBD1. Unmatched junction bases numbered 12, after V lost 1 base and J lost 4 bases. Germline loops: CDR1 MNHEY, CDR2 SMNVEV (reference sequence). The CDR3 runs to 18 residues. CDR3 loop: CASSLFQIGQGLADTQYF. CDR3 in DNA: TGTGCCAGCAGTTTATTTCAAATAGGACAGGGGCTAGCAGATACGCAGTATTTT.

The V gene is TRBV6-5, the J gene TRBJ2-2; 12 bases agree with TRBD2. The germline gives CDR1 MNHEY, CDR2 SVGAGI. This CDR3 has 15 residues. Germline trimming cut 9 bases from V and 4 bases from J; bases unmatched to any gene: 6. The CDR3, as DNA: TGTGCCAGTCAGACTAGCGGGGGCTCCACCGGGGAGCTGTTTTTT. It encodes CASQTSGGSTGELFF.

This rearrangement joins TRBV6-5 to TRBJ2-1, with D perhaps matching TRBD1 (6 bases). Germline CDR1 and CDR2: MNHEY and SVGAGI. Trimming shortened V by 5 bases and J by 5 bases, and 13 bases separated the two germline ends. The CDR3 length is 14 residues. The CDR3 coding sequence is TGTGCCAGCAGTAACGGACAGTTGCACAATGAGCAGTTCTTC. Translated: CASSNGQLHNEQFF.

There are a few counts of this clone. This chain links TRBV5-1 with TRBJ1-5; 7 bases agree with TRBD1. The ends lost 3 bases at V and 5 bases at J; junction bases unmatched: 8. Germline CDR1 is SGHRS and CDR2 is YFSETQ. This CDR3 is built from 15 residues. CDR3 in DNA: TGCGCCAGCAGCTATGGGACCAGGGGGGATCAGCCCCAGCATTTT. Translating gives CASSYGTRGDQPQHF. The full variable domain, in which reference TRBV5-1 and TRBJ1-5 provide the parts outside the CDR3, is KAGVTQTPRYLIKTRGQQVTLSCSPISGHRSVSWYQQTPGQGLQFLFEYFSETQRNKGNFPGRFSGRQFSNSRSEMNVSTLELGDSALYLCASSYGTRGDQPQHFGDGTRLSIL.

This sequence joins TRBV5-1 and TRBJ2-1, with unresolved D. The CDR3 covers 14 residues. The germline gives CDR1 SGHRS, CDR2 YFSETQ. Trimming cost V 7 bases and J 9 bases, with 20 bases left between them. The CDR3 here is CASRGESLKSEQFF. As DNA, the CDR3 is TGCGCCAGCCGAGGAGAAAGCCTTAAGAGTGAGCAGTTCTTC. The entire variable domain, with the rest obtained from reference TRBV5-1 and TRBJ2-1, is as follows: KAGVTQTPRYLIKTRGQQVTLSCSPISGHRSVSWYQQTPGQGLQFLFEYFSETQRNKGNFPGRFSGRQFSNSRSEMNVSTLELGDSALYLCASRGESLKSEQFFGPGTRLTVL.

This rearrangement joins TRBV7-2 to TRBJ1-1, with D possibly being TRBD1 (5 bases). V dropped 2 bases and J dropped 1 base, with 11 bases sitting between them. CDR1 and CDR2 from the germline V gene are SGHTA and FQGNSA. This CDR3 has 15 residues. The CDR3 DNA is TGTGCCAGCAGCTTAAGCAGGGCCCAGAACACTGAAGCTTTCTTT. Translation gives CASSLSRAQNTEAFF.

This clone was counted between two and nine times. The J gene is TRBJ2-1, the V gene TRBV7-9; 10 bases match TRBD2. The length of the CDR3 is 14 residues. V lost 8 bases, J lost 6 bases, and 7 bases stayed unmatched. Germline values: CDR1 SEHNR, CDR2 FQNEAQ (reference sequence). The CDR3: CASLSSGSGNEQFF. DNA of the CDR3: TGTGCCAGCCTTTCTAGCGGGAGCGGCAATGAGCAGTTCTTC.

The chain has TRBV6-2 or TRBV6-3 and TRBJ2-1, with a possible D match to TRBD1 (6 bases). The CDR3 runs 16 residues. From germline, CDR1 is MNHEY and CDR2 SVGEGT. Trimming removed 6 bases from V and 9 bases from J, with 24 bases in between. The CDR3 coding sequence is TGTGCCAGCAGCTCGGACAGATTCCTTTTATACGTTGAGCAGTTCTTC. Translated, it gives CASSSDRFLLYVEQFF.

The V call is TRBV6-5, the J call TRBJ2-5; TRBD1 matches at 9 bases. Trimming cost V 5 bases and J 4 bases; bases outside gene matches: 8. Looked up from germline, CDR1 is MNHEY and CDR2 is SVGAGI. The CDR3 spans 15 residues. The CDR3 DNA reads TGTGCCAGCAGTCAATTTTACAGGGGGCCAGAGACCCAGTACTTC. It codes for CASSQFYRGPETQYF.

The CDR3 loop is CAIKQGTMNTEAFF. In DNA form, the CDR3 reads TGTGCCATCAAGCAGGGGACGATGAACACTGAAGCTTTCTTT. The rearrangement links TRBV10-3 to TRBJ1-1; D might be TRBD1 (6 bases). Trimming pared 7 bases from V and 0 bases from J, leaving 12 bases between. There are 14 residues in the CDR3. CDR1 ENHRY and CDR2 SYGVKD come from the germline V gene.

The chain joins TRBV4-2 to TRBJ2-3; TRBD2 agrees at 10 bases. The CDR3 length is 19 residues. Looked up from germline, CDR1 is LGHNA and CDR2 is YNFKEQ. V was pared by 4 bases and J by 0 bases, with 13 bases of the junction left unmatched. The CDR3 sequence is CASSRKFTSGDGSTDTQYF. DNA of the CDR3: TGTGCCAGCAGCCGTAAGTTTACTAGCGGGGACGGAAGCACAGATACGCAGTATTTT.

This chain uses TRBV7-9 with TRBJ2-1, with a weak D call TRBD2 (7 bases). This CDR3 is built from 15 residues. Germline-derived CDR1 and CDR2 are SEHNR and FQNEAQ (reference sequence). Deletions cut 1 base from V and 9 bases from J, with 16 bases between. As DNA, the CDR3 is TGTGCCAGCAGCTTAGTTATCGGGGGGCCAAGTGAGCAGTTCTTC. Translated: CASSLVIGGPSEQFF.

The chain couples TRBV19 to TRBJ2-4; the match to TRBD1 covers 11 bases. The germline CDR1 and CDR2 sequences are LNHDA and SQIVND (reference sequence). J gave up 3 bases and V 3 bases, and 10 bases lay outside the gene matches. The CDR3 consists of 18 residues. The CDR3 DNA reads as TGTGCCAGTAGTATCTCCGGGACAGGGGGGTCGGGCAAAAACATTCAGTACTTC. Translation: CASSISGTGGSGKNIQYF.

V and J are TRBV10-3 and TRBJ1-1; D perhaps matches TRBD1 (5 bases). V was cut by 4 bases and J by 0 bases, with 6 bases left in between. Germline loops: CDR1 ENHRY, CDR2 SYGVKD. The CDR3 is 13 amino acids. Written as DNA, the CDR3 is TGTGCCATCAGTGCGGGGGTGAACACTGAAGCTTTCTTT. Its translation is CAISAGVNTEAFF.